The 14 T cell receptor beta chains listed next were all sequenced from one sample in a study of tissue T cells after allogeneic stem cell transplantation. Some clones are missing from TCRdb's copy, which holds only in-frame ones; the method was immunoSEQ multiplex PCR. The sample holds about 5,800 clones; 48% are singletons and the top ten take less than 5.5%. The time point: mouse harvest day 7 after allogeneic transplant. Tail vein injection delivered 10^7 T-cell-depleted bone marrow cells and 10^6 splenic CD5+ T cells. Source material: gut tissue. The receptors derive from a female BALB/c mouse given C57BL/6 T cells with graft-versus-host disease after an allogeneic hematopoietic cell transplant.

A note on this clone: Here the gene names and germline are mouse. The CDR3 is cut off 1 residue early in the read; its end comes from the germline J gene. The J gene is TRBJ2-4, the V gene TRBV26; D possibly corresponds to TRBD1 (6 bases). The CDR3 is 14 residues long. Germline V gives CDR1 KGHPV, CDR2 FQNQEV (reference sequence). The V end lost 4 bases, the J end lost 2 bases, and 10 bases lay between the germline ends. CDR3 region: CASSPRGNQNTLYF. The covered CDR3 bases are TGTGCCAGCAGTCCCAGGGGAAATCAAAACACCTTGTAC.

This clone was counted only a few times. The gene symbols are mouse symbols. The missing CDR3 end, 1 residue past where the read stops, is filled in from the germline J gene. Other DNA sequences within the sample encode an identical CDR3. V and J are TRBV26 and TRBJ2-7; D is uncertain. Per germline, CDR1 KGHPV and CDR2 FQNQEV (reference sequence). Trimming pared 4 bases from V and 3 bases from J, leaving 4 bases between. This CDR3 is 11 amino acids long. The sequenced part of the CDR3 DNA is TGTGCCAGCAGTCAAGGCTATGAACAGTAC. This codes for CASSQGYEQY. The full-length CDR3 reads as CASSQGYEQYF.

As to this clone: Mouse names are used for the genes. CDR3 amino acids: CASSLPARSSYEQYF. The sequenced CDR3 bases are TGTGCCAGCAGTCTCCCCGCCAGAAGCTCCTATGAACAGTAC. This chain uses TRBV26 with TRBJ2-7; D ambiguous. The read terminates 1 residue ahead of where the CDR3 ends, so the germline J gene completes it. The CDR3 sequence is 15 residues long. Per the germline V gene, CDR1 is KGHPV and CDR2 is FQNQEV (reference sequence). V shed 3 bases and J shed 0 bases, with 12 bases lying between them. Using reference TRBV26 and TRBJ2-7 for the parts outside the CDR3, the full variable domain is NSKVIQTPRYLVKGQGQKAKMRCIPEKGHPVVFWYQQNKNNEFKFLINFQNQEVLQQIDMTEKRFSAECPSNSPCSLEIQSSEAGDSALYLCASSLPARSSYEQYFGPGTRLTVL.

Comments on this clone: The gene names here belong to mouse. The DNA read from the CDR3 is TGTGCCAGCTCTCTCGCACAGGGGGGTTCTGGAAATACGCTCTAT. Its translation: CASSLAQGGSGNTLY. From start to end, the CDR3 is CASSLAQGGSGNTLYF. V is TRBV12-2 and J is TRBJ1-3, with 8 nucleotides matching TRBD1. The CDR3 goes on 1 residue after the read ends, and that part is filled in from the germline J gene. CDR3 length equals 16 residues. V gave up 0 bases and J gave up 0 bases; unmatched junction bases: 3. Looked up from germline, CDR1 is SGHLS and CDR2 is HYDKME.

This clone appeared a single time. Genes and germline are mouse. The read terminates 1 residue ahead of where the CDR3 ends, so the germline J gene completes it. The chain uses TRBV1 and TRBJ2-3; TRBD2 matches 7 bases. CDR3 length: 18 residues. The J segment lost 1 base and the V segment lost 0 bases, leaving 10 bases of the junction unmatched. Germline lookup yields CDR1 NSQYPW and CDR2 LRSPGD (reference sequence). CDR3 DNA (partial): TGCACCTGCAGTGCAGATCCGGCTGGGGGAGAGGGTGCAGAAACGCTGTAT. Amino acid sequence: CTCSADPAGGEGAETLY. The entire CDR3 reads CTCSADPAGGEGAETLYF.

Worth noting for this clone: Gene and germline names: mouse. The observed sequence ends 1 residue before the CDR3 terminus, with the missing tail filled in from the germline J gene. V usage is TRBV16 and J usage is TRBJ2-4; perhaps TRBD2 as D (6 bases). Germline CDR1 reads SGHSA; CDR2 reads FRNQAP. The V gene lost 1 base and the J gene lost 0 bases, with 11 bases spanning the gap. This CDR3 has 16 amino acids. CDR3 loop: CASSLVRGGSQNTLYF. CDR3 bases read: TGTGCAAGCAGCTTAGTTCGTGGGGGTAGTCAAAACACCTTGTAC.

With regard to this clone: Gene names and germline refer to mouse. The CDR3 end falls 1 residue outside the read, so it is completed with the germline J gene. This sequence joins TRBV26 and TRBJ2-5; no clear D gene. Germline CDR1 reads KGHPV; CDR2 reads FQNQEV (reference sequence). The CDR3 runs to 14 residues. Trimming cost V 1 base and J 2 bases, with 7 bases left between them. Here the CDR3 reads CASSLWPPQDTQYF. CDR3 DNA (partial): TGTGCCAGCAGTCTGTGGCCACCCCAAGACACCCAGTAC.

As to this clone: Gene names and germline refer to mouse. The read terminates 1 residue ahead of where the CDR3 ends, so the germline J gene completes it. The chain combines TRBV26 with TRBJ1-3; 11 bases fit TRBD1. The germline V gene encodes CDR1 KGHPV and CDR2 FQNQEV (reference sequence). This CDR3 comprises 16 residues. After removal of 2 bases from V and 3 bases from J, the junction contained 3 bases not matched to a gene. The sequenced CDR3 bases are TGTGCCAGCAGTCTGATGGGGACAGGGGGTGGAAATACGCTCTAT. Translating gives CASSLMGTGGGNTLY. The CDR3 reads in full as CASSLMGTGGGNTLYF.

As regards this clone: The gene symbols are mouse symbols. Here the CDR3 reads CASSLGGAGSAETLYF. CDR3 DNA (partial): TGTGCCAGCAGTCTGGGGGGGGCGGGCAGTGCAGAAACGCTGTAT. V and J are TRBV26 and TRBJ2-3; 8 positions match TRBD2. The CDR3 end is not reached by the read, which stops 1 residue before it; the germline J gene fills it in. CDR1 and CDR2 from the germline V gene are KGHPV and FQNQEV (reference sequence). Losses at the gene ends were 2 bases for V and 0 bases for J; bases not matched to a gene: 4. The CDR3 sequence is 16 residues long.

This clone was detected only a few times. Germline and genes here are mouse. The read ends 1 residue before the CDR3 terminus; that terminus is restored from the germline J gene. This chain joins TRBV26 and TRBJ1-3; no clear D. The V gene's germline CDR1 is KGHPV and CDR2 FQNQEV (reference sequence). V shed 3 bases and J shed 0 bases, with 9 bases lying between them. The CDR3 is made up of 15 amino acids. CDR3 sequence: CASSLQINSGNTLYF. The covered CDR3 bases are TGTGCCAGCAGTCTCCAAATAAATTCTGGAAATACGCTCTAT.

Relative to its sample, this clone is medium-sized (0.01 to 0.1%). The genes are named according to mouse. The observed sequence ends 1 residue before the CDR3 terminus, with the missing tail filled in from the germline J gene. The chain employs TRBV5 and TRBJ2-7; no clear D gene. The ends were cut back, 0 bases at V and 0 bases at J, with 6 bases in the middle. Looked up from germline, CDR1 is LGHNA and CDR2 is YNLKQL (reference sequence). The CDR3 has 14 residues. The covered CDR3 bases are TGTGCCAGCAGCCAAGAGTGGAGCTCCTATGAACAGTAC. This translates into CASSQEWSSYEQY. The entire CDR3 protein reads CASSQEWSSYEQYF.

As to this clone: Mouse germline and gene names are used. The observed sequence ends 1 residue before the CDR3 terminus, with the missing tail filled in from the germline J gene. The rearrangement links TRBV14 to TRBJ2-4, with D unresolved. CDR1 and CDR2 from the germline V gene are SGHDT and FRDEAV. The ends were cut back, 5 bases at V and 0 bases at J, with 7 bases in the middle. This CDR3 contains 13 residues. The sequenced CDR3 bases are TGTGCCAGCAGGAAAACTAGTCAAAACACCTTGTAC. This gives the protein CASRKTSQNTLY. In full, the CDR3 reads CASRKTSQNTLYF.

This clone was detected a few times. Mouse gene names apply. The read halts 1 residue ahead of the CDR3 end, with the missing end drawn from the germline J gene. J is TRBJ2-7 and V is TRBV12-2, with TRBD2 matching over 8 bases. CDR1 is SGHLS, CDR2 HYDKME, per germline. V lost 0 bases to trimming and J lost 4 bases; unmatched junction nucleotides: 4. There are 14 residues in the CDR3. The CDR3 region is CASSLGWGDYEQYF. The sequenced part of the CDR3 DNA is TGTGCCAGCTCTCTCGGCTGGGGGGATTATGAACAGTAC.

This clone was seen a handful of times. Genes and germline are mouse. The read falls 1 residue short of the CDR3 end, and the missing part is taken from the germline J gene. The chain employs TRBV26 and TRBJ2-7, with 10 positions matching TRBD2. The germline V gene has CDR1 KGHPV and CDR2 FQNQEV (reference sequence). The CDR3 extends over 14 amino acids. With 6 bases clipped from V and 7 bases from J, the junction kept 9 bases outside the gene matches. CDR3 loop: CASSLLGGRGEQYF. Incomplete CDR3 DNA: TGTGCCAGCAGCCTTCTGGGGGGGCGCGGGGAACAGTAC.